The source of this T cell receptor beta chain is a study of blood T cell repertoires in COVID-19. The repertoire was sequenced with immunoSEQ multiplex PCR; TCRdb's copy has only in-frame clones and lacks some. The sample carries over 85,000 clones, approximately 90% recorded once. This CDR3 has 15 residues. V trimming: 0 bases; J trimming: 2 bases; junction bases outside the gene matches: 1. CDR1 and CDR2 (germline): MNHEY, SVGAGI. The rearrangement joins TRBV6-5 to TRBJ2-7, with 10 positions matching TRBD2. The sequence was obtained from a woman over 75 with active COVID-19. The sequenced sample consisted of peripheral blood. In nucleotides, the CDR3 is TGTGCCAGCAGTTACTCTAGCGGGGGGACCTACGAGCAGTACTTC. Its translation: CASSYSSGGTYEQYF.